The 12 T cell receptor beta chains reported below all come from one sample, sequenced in a study of shared clonotypes between healthy human individuals. The protocol was immunoSEQ multiplex PCR, while the TCRdb copy is restricted to in-frame clones and leaves out a portion. The sample yields about 680,000 clones, 55% to 85% seen once. Sequencing used memory CD4+ T cells sorted from blood. As to subset: CD45RA-negative fraction. The receptor set was obtained from a woman aged 25 to 39 in good health.

The chain joins TRBV6-1 to TRBJ2-7, with TRBD2 matching over 11 bases. The V and J ends lost 4 bases and 5 bases, in that order; junction bases with no gene match: 7. Germline V lookup: CDR1 MNHNS, CDR2 SASEGT. This CDR3 region has 15 residues. DNA of the CDR3: TGTGCCAGCAGTGTACTAGCGGGAGTGATGCACGAGCAGTACTTC. Amino acid sequence: CASSVLAGVMHEQYF.

This chain uses TRBV6-4 with TRBJ2-7; TRBD2 might be the D (6 bases). Germline values: CDR1 MRHNA, CDR2 SNTAGT. The V end lost 6 bases, the J end lost 3 bases, and 12 bases lay between the germline ends. There are 13 residues in the CDR3. CDR3 in DNA: TGTGCCAGCAGCCCGGAGGAGGGCTACGAGCAGTACTTC. Its translation is CASSPEEGYEQYF.

This clone was seen only a few times. V is TRBV2 and J is TRBJ1-5; unclear D gene. Germline assignment: CDR1 SNHLY and CDR2 FYNNEI. This CDR3 has 14 residues. Trimming removed 4 bases from V and 4 bases from J, with 11 bases in between. CDR3 amino acids: CASSGQMGNQPQHF. Written as DNA, the CDR3 is TGTGCCAGCAGTGGACAAATGGGAAATCAGCCCCAGCATTTT.

This chain connects TRBV6-6 to TRBJ2-6, with D perhaps TRBD2 (6 bases). Trimming removed 4 bases at V and 3 bases at J, with 10 bases between. Per germline, CDR1 MNHNY and CDR2 SVGAGI (reference sequence). The CDR3 runs 15 residues. The CDR3 reads CASSFRGSGANVLTF. DNA for the CDR3: TGTGCCAGCAGTTTCCGGGGGAGTGGGGCCAACGTCCTGACTTTC.

This chain uses TRBV19 with TRBJ1-1; the D gene is possibly TRBD1 (5 bases). Trimming stripped 9 bases from V and 2 bases from J, with 10 bases between. Germline CDR1 and CDR2: LNHDA and SQIVND (reference sequence). There are 12 residues in the CDR3. The CDR3 DNA sequence: TGTGCCAGCAGGGACTTTAACACTGAAGCTTTCTTT. Its translation is CASRDFNTEAFF.

The genes are TRBV27 and TRBJ1-2, with 8 bases fitting TRBD1. V lost 5 bases and J lost 4; bases outside the gene matches: 6. The CDR3 loop spans 14 amino acids. Germline-derived CDR1 and CDR2 are MNHEY and SMNVEV (reference sequence). This CDR3 reads CASSVDRELYGYTF. The DNA of the CDR3 is TGTGCCAGCAGTGTGGACAGGGAACTCTATGGCTACACCTTC.

The chain has TRBV7-9 and TRBJ1-5, with D maybe TRBD1 (5 bases). This CDR3 is 15 amino acids long. Trimming took off 5 bases at V and 4 bases at J, with 15 bases between the two ends. Per germline, CDR1 SEHNR and CDR2 FQNEAQ (reference sequence). This CDR3 reads CASSPAEPGNQPQHF. CDR3 DNA: TGTGCCAGCAGCCCCGCAGAGCCAGGGAATCAGCCCCAGCATTTT.

The J gene is TRBJ2-1, the V gene TRBV4-1; 14 bases match TRBD2. CDR3 size: 17 residues. Per the germline V gene, CDR1 is MGHRA and CDR2 is YSYEKL. J gave up 9 bases and V 4 bases, and 11 bases lay outside the gene matches. CDR3 sequence (DNA): TGCGCCAGCAGCCGGGGGGGGACTAGCGGGAGCGGCGGTGAGCAGTTCTTC. It translates to CASSRGGTSGSGGEQFF.

This clone was counted ten times or more. Other DNA sequences in this sample translate to the same CDR3. The chain employs TRBV2 and TRBJ2-6; D gene uncertain. V was trimmed by 2 bases and J by 2 bases, leaving 4 bases between them. The CDR3 sequence is 14 residues long. The V gene's germline CDR1 is SNHLY and CDR2 FYNNEI. CDR3 protein: CASSERAGANVLTF. The DNA of the CDR3 is TGTGCCAGCAGTGAAAGGGCTGGGGCCAACGTCCTGACTTTC.

The V gene is TRBV7-3, the J gene TRBJ2-2; maybe TRBD1 (6 bases). The CDR3 sequence is 14 residues long. V was clipped by 5 bases and J by 5 bases, with 12 bases between them. CDR1 is SGHTA and CDR2 is FQGTGA in the germline V gene. CDR3 protein: CASSTLQGTGELFF. DNA of the CDR3: TGTGCCAGCAGCACCCTACAGGGAACCGGGGAGCTGTTTTTT.

This chain links TRBV27 with TRBJ1-2, with D unresolved. CDR1 and CDR2 (germline): MNHEY, SMNVEV (reference sequence). The CDR3 sequence is 13 residues long. V lost 4 bases to trimming and J lost 6 bases, with 12 bases between them. CDR3 amino acids: CASSSSNINGYTF. CDR3 coding DNA: TGTGCCAGCAGTTCCTCAAACATAAATGGCTACACCTTC.

The chain combines TRBV5-4 with TRBJ2-1; 8 nucleotides line up with TRBD1. Germline V lookup: CDR1 SGHNT, CDR2 YYREEE (reference sequence). V dropped 4 bases and J dropped 6; count of bases not matched to a gene: 3. This CDR3 contains 13 residues. CDR3 sequence (DNA): TGTGCCAGCAGCGGACAGGGTGGCAATGAGCAGTTCTTC. Residues: CASSGQGGNEQFF.